The 26 T cell receptor beta chains below all came from one sample that was sequenced in a study of blood T cells in healthy people across ages. Sample-barcoded 5' priming and a J-beta primer mix drove a second PCR of about 6 to 12 cycles. TCRdb re-called the 5' RACE reads through MiXCR, storing one row per CDR3 protein. The repertoire consists of hundreds of thousands of distinct CDR3 sequences, with roughly 26% occurring once and the leading ten covering roughly 17%. Sequencing used blood. These receptors came from a woman of 80 years or more in good health.

Many counts were recorded for this clonotype. V is TRBV20-1 and J is TRBJ2-3, with TRBD2 matching 11 bases. Germline CDR1 is DFQATT and CDR2 is SNEGSKA (reference sequence). V lost 4 bases, J lost 2 bases, and 8 bases stayed unmatched. This CDR3 has 16 amino acids. The CDR3 sequence: CSAISSGGRNTDTQYF. DNA for the CDR3: TGCAGTGCTATCTCTAGCGGGGGGAGGAACACAGATACGCAGTATTTT.

This clonotype was detected a few times. This chain connects TRBV28 to TRBJ2-1, with 9 bases lining up with TRBD1. The J call may be incorrect, as the DNA end agrees better with TRBJ2-7. Germline loops: CDR1 MDHEN, CDR2 SYDVKM. The CDR3 runs to 20 residues. This CDR3 is CASSRRPLHRGLGSYNEQYF. In DNA form, the CDR3 reads TGTGCCAGCAGCCGAAGGCCTCTCCACAGGGGGCTTGGCTCCTACAATGAGCAGTACTTC.

The V call is TRBV14, the J call TRBJ1-5; 8 bases line up with TRBD1. Germline CDR1 SGHDN, CDR2 FVKESK. The CDR3 loop spans 18 amino acids. V was pared by 1 base and J by 0 bases, with 8 bases of the junction left unmatched. The CDR3 loop reads CASSQVGQGVNSNQPQHF. CDR3 sequence (DNA): TGTGCCAGCAGCCAAGTAGGACAGGGAGTAAATAGCAATCAGCCCCAGCATTTT.

This clonotype was observed at least ten times. The chain joins TRBV12-3 or TRBV12-4 to TRBJ2-4, with a tentative D call TRBD1 (5 bases). There are 13 residues in the CDR3. V was cut by 3 bases and J by 8 bases, with 11 bases left in between. The CDR3 is CASSFGQGYIQYF. In DNA, the CDR3 is TGTGCCAGCAGTTTTGGGCAGGGCTACATTCAGTACTTC.

The V call is TRBV3-1, the J call TRBJ2-5, with D maybe TRBD2 (7 bases). Trimming took 3 bases from V and 4 from J, leaving 12 bases between them. The CDR3 has 14 amino acids. CDR1 is LGHDT, CDR2 YNNKEL, per germline (reference sequence). CDR3 region: CASSQRGGIETQYF. As DNA, the CDR3 is TGTGCCAGCAGCCAGCGCGGGGGCATAGAGACCCAGTACTTC.

With respect to this clonotype: This clone may be a read error of a much larger clone one base away. The chain employs TRBV7-9 and TRBJ2-6; D possibly uses TRBD1 or TRBD2 (5 bases each). This CDR3 region has 14 residues. Germline V gene lookup returns CDR1 SEHNR and CDR2 FQNEAQ (reference sequence). The CDR3 DNA follows: TGTGCCAGCTCACAGTCCATCGGGGCCAACGTCCGGACTTTC. It is translated as CASSQSIGANVRTF.

This clonotype was picked up a small number of times. The chain couples TRBV20-1 to TRBJ2-2; 7 positions agree with TRBD1. V lost 6 bases, J lost 0 bases, and 7 bases stayed unmatched. Germline V gene sequence: CDR1 DFQATT, CDR2 SNEGSKA (reference sequence). CDR3 length: 15 residues. CDR3 sequence: CSATTDRPNTGELFF. The CDR3 region has the DNA TGCAGTGCGACGACGGACAGGCCGAACACCGGGGAGCTGTTTTTT.

About this clonotype: A read error may explain this, as a much larger clone is one base away. The chain recombines TRBV29-1 with TRBJ1-2; TRBD1 might be the D (5 bases). V was shortened by 5 bases and J by 4 bases, with 14 bases between the two germline ends. Germline CDR1 reads SQVTM; CDR2 reads ANQGSEA. This CDR3 has 13 amino acids. The CDR3 DNA reads TGCAGCGTTACCTGGGACGGAATCTATGGCTACACCTTC. This codes for CSVTWDGIYGYTF.

This clonotype was seen a few times. DNA for the CDR3: TGTGCCAGCAGTTGCTCGAGTTATCGGGGACAGGGCGGCCACGAGCAGTACTTC. As protein: CASSCSSYRGQGGHEQYF. This chain connects TRBV6-2 or TRBV6-3 to TRBJ2-7; 9 positions agree with TRBD1. Germline-derived CDR1 and CDR2 are MNHEY and SVGEGT. The junction had 18 bases not matched to a gene; V was cut back by 4 bases and J by 5 bases. CDR3 length: 18 amino acids.

The chain is built from TRBV20-1 and TRBJ2-3, with a tentative D call TRBD1 (6 bases). The CDR3 length is 15 residues. CDR1 and CDR2 (germline): DFQATT, SNEGSKA (reference sequence). Deletions cut 1 base from V and 0 bases from J, with 11 bases between. The CDR3 DNA follows: TGCAGTGCTAGAGGGGACACCTTTAGCACAGATACGCAGTATTTT. Its protein is CSARGDTFSTDTQYF.

The sample holds a few counts of this clonotype. The chain uses TRBV3-1 and TRBJ1-2; D gene ambiguous. V lost 4 bases, J lost 7 bases, and 25 bases lay in between. There are 17 residues in the CDR3. Per germline, CDR1 LGHDT and CDR2 YNNKEL (reference sequence). CDR3 protein: CASSPGLARAKNGGYTF. As DNA, the CDR3 is TGTGCCAGCAGCCCCGGACTGGCCCGGGCCAAGAACGGTGGCTACACCTTC.

This clonotype has more than one count but fewer than ten. A much larger clone differs by one base, so this may be a read error. The chain joins TRBV6-1 to TRBJ2-3; 9 nucleotides agree with TRBD2. The CDR3 sequence is 18 residues long. Germline CDR1 and CDR2: MNHNS and SASEGT. The ends lost 8 bases at V and 1 base at J; junction bases unmatched: 16. The CDR3 region is CASSIGASGELRTDTQYF. CDR3 nucleotide sequence: TGTGCCAGCTCCATCGGGGCTAGCGGGGAGCTACGCACAGATACGCAGTATTTT.

A word on this clonotype: This clone may be a read error of a much larger clone one base away. The chain uses TRBV20-1 and TRBJ1-2, with TRBD1 matching over 10 bases. The V gene end was trimmed by 8 bases and the J gene end by 5 bases; junction bases not matched to a gene: 8. This CDR3 spans 13 amino acids. Germline loops: CDR1 DFQATT, CDR2 SNEGSKA (reference sequence). The CDR3 loop reads CSTNPGQGYGYTF. The CDR3 DNA reads as TGCAGTACTAATCCGGGACAGGGGTATGGCTACACCTTC.

This clonotype was seen at least ten times. Given a much more abundant clone one base away, this may be a read error. V and J are TRBV20-1 and TRBJ2-5, with 8 bases fitting TRBD2. The V gene end was trimmed by 1 base and the J gene end by 11 bases; junction bases not matched to a gene: 12. Germline assignment: CDR1 DFQATT and CDR2 SNEGSKA (reference sequence). This CDR3 has 14 residues. In DNA form, the CDR3 reads TGCAGTGCTAGAGTTGCGGGGGGCAGGCATGAGCAGTACTTC. Protein: CSARVAGGRHEQYF.

This clonotype appeared a few times. This could be a read error, since a much larger clone is one nucleotide away. The V gene is TRBV29-1, the J gene TRBJ1-2, with D perhaps TRBD1 (5 bases). Germline CDR1 reads SQVTM; CDR2 reads ANQGSEA. CDR3 length equals 13 residues. V dropped 3 bases and J dropped 4 bases, with 12 bases sitting between them. The CDR3 region is CSVDQDSIYGYTF. CDR3 bases: TGCAGCGTTGACCAAGACAGTATCTATGGCTACACCTTC.

V and J are TRBV20-1 and TRBJ2-1, with D unclear. The V end was cut by 3 bases, the J end by 5 bases, with 14 bases between. The CDR3 loop spans 14 amino acids. Germline V gene data show CDR1 as DFQATT and CDR2 as SNEGSKA (reference sequence). The CDR3 DNA is TGCAGTGCTAGGATATTTGGACCAAACAATGAGCAGTTCTTC. It translates to CSARIFGPNNEQFF.

The chain employs TRBV11-2 and TRBJ1-4; TRBD1 agrees at 7 bases. This CDR3 comprises 18 residues. The V gene's germline CDR1 is SGHAT and CDR2 FQNNGV. V shed 5 bases, J shed 3 bases, and the junction held 15 bases outside the gene matches. CDR3 coding DNA: TGTGCCAGCAGCCATCCAAGACAGGGCATGATGTCTAATGAAAAACTGTTTTTT. It encodes CASSHPRQGMMSNEKLFF.

The rearrangement uses TRBV12-3 or TRBV12-4 and TRBJ2-5; tentative D call: TRBD1 (6 bases). The CDR3 runs 19 residues. Trimming removed 2 bases at V and 6 bases at J, with 28 bases between. This chain's CDR3 is CASSLRLGRDTTGLQTQYF. As DNA, the CDR3 is TGTGCCAGCAGTTTACGTCTTGGACGGGACACAACTGGGCTGCAGACCCAGTACTTC.

The table lists this clonotype with many counts. The chain's CDR3 is CASSEGQPNQPQHF. The CDR3 coding sequence is TGCGCCAGCAGCGAGGGACAGCCTAATCAGCCCCAGCATTTT. The rearrangement uses TRBV5-1 and TRBJ1-5; 7 bases fit TRBD1. Trimming at V came to 4 bases and at J to 4 bases, leaving 5 bases not matched to a gene. The germline V gene has CDR1 SGHRS and CDR2 YFSETQ. The CDR3 consists of 14 residues.

A note on this clonotype: A read error may explain this, as a much larger clone is one base away. The chain combines TRBV5-1 with TRBJ1-1, with 10 bases that match TRBD1. CDR1 SGHRS and CDR2 YFSETQ come from the germline V gene. The CDR3 is 14 amino acids. After removal of 4 bases from V and 4 bases from J, the junction contained 4 bases not matched to a gene. The CDR3 coding sequence is TGCGCCAGCAGCACGGGACAGGGGAGCACTGAAGCTTTCTTT. Its protein is CASSTGQGSTEAFF.

This clonotype appeared many times. This rearrangement joins TRBV5-5 to TRBJ2-7, with D possibly called TRBD1 or TRBD2 (5 bases each). This CDR3 has 14 amino acids. Germline V gene sequence: CDR1 SGHKS, CDR2 YYEKEE (reference sequence). V shed 1 base and J shed 2 bases, with 10 bases lying between them. CDR3 amino acids: CASSLTGQAYEQYF. Written as DNA, the CDR3 is TGTGCCAGCAGCTTGACGGGGCAAGCCTACGAGCAGTACTTC.

This clonotype was counted once. The chain uses TRBV5-6 and TRBJ2-3; a possible D gene is TRBD2 (6 bases). This CDR3 contains 16 residues. In germline, CDR1 is SGHDT, CDR2 YYEEEE. The V and J ends lost 4 bases and 1 base respectively, with 16 bases between them. CDR3 residues: CASSRGGIFGTDTQYF. The CDR3 DNA sequence: TGTGCCAGCAGCCGTGGAGGGATATTTGGCACAGATACGCAGTATTTT.

Of note for this clonotype: One end of the junction varies from germline; a read error may be responsible. The chain couples TRBV12-3 or TRBV12-4 to TRBJ2-3, with a tentative D call TRBD2 (6 bases). The CDR3 covers 14 residues. The CDR3 DNA reads TGTGCCAGCAGAGAGCTGGGGAGGCCAGATACGCAATATTTT. Translation gives CASRELGRPDTQYF.

There are a few counts of this clonotype. This chain connects TRBV7-2 to TRBJ1-5, with unresolved D. V gave up 1 base and J gave up 1 base, with 11 bases separating them. The CDR3 length is 16 residues. The germline V gene encodes CDR1 SGHTA and CDR2 FQGNSA. CDR3 loop: CASSLDVTRSNQPQHF. CDR3 coding DNA: TGTGCCAGCAGCTTAGACGTCACGCGAAGCAATCAGCCCCAGCATTTT.

The chain carries TRBV20-1 and TRBJ2-7; D might be TRBD2 (6 bases). The J call may be mistaken, given a closer DNA end match to TRBJ2-5. The CDR3 sequence is 12 residues long. The V gene's germline CDR1 is DFQATT and CDR2 SNEGSKA (reference sequence). CDR3 nucleotides: TGCAGTGCTAACGGGGGATGGGAGACCCAGTACTTC. Translation: CSANGGWETQYF.

This clonotype was detected only a few times. The rearrangement links TRBV2 to TRBJ1-2, with D perhaps matching TRBD1 (5 bases). Germline CDR1 reads SNHLY; CDR2 reads FYNNEI. The CDR3 totals 12 residues. V lost 5 bases and J lost 8, with 12 bases in between. CDR3 in DNA: TGTGCCAGCAGTCCGGGACTAGGAGGCTACACCTTC. Translation: CASSPGLGGYTF.